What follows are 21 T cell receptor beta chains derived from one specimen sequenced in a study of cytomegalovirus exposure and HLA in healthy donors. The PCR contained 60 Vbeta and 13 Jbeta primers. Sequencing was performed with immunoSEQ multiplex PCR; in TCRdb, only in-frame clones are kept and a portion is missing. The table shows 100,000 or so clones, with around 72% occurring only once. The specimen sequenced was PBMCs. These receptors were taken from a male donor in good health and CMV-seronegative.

Here the CDR3 reads CASSVAVAGIDLASQFF. DNA of the CDR3: TGTGCCAGTAGCGTGGCGGTAGCGGGTATAGATTTGGCTTCGCAGTTCTTC. This chain uses TRBV19 with TRBJ2-1; 7 bases are a match to TRBD2. Germline lookup yields CDR1 LNHDA and CDR2 SQIVND (reference sequence). The CDR3 has 17 residues. Trimming took 6 bases from V and 12 from J; bases not matched to a gene: 23.

CDR3: CASSLGRGSYGYTF. The CDR3 region has the DNA TGTGCCAGCAGCTTAGGCAGGGGGAGCTATGGCTACACCTTC. The gene calls are TRBV11-2 and TRBJ1-2; TRBD1 matches at 7 bases. The CDR3 runs to 14 residues. J gave up 4 bases and V 1 base, and 3 bases lay outside the gene matches. The germline V gene encodes CDR1 SGHAT and CDR2 FQNNGV.

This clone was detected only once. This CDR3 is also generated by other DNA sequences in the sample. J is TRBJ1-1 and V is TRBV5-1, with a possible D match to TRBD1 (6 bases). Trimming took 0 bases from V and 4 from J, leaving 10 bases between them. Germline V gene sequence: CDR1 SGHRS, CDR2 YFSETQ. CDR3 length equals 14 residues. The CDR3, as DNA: TGCGCCAGCAGCTTGGATAGAGGGGGCACTGAAGCTTTCTTT. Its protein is CASSLDRGGTEAFF.

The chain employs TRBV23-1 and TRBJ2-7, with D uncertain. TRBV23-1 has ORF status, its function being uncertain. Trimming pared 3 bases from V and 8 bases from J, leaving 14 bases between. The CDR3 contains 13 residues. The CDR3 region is CASSHSHNQKQYF. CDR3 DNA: TGCGCCAGCAGTCATTCCCATAACCAGAAGCAGTACTTC.

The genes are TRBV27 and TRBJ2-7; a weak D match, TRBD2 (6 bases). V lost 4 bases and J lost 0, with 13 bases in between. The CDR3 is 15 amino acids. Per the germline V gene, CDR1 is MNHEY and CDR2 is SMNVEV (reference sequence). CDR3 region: CASSSASDYSYEQYF. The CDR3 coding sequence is TGTGCCAGCAGTTCCGCTAGCGACTACTCCTACGAGCAGTACTTC.

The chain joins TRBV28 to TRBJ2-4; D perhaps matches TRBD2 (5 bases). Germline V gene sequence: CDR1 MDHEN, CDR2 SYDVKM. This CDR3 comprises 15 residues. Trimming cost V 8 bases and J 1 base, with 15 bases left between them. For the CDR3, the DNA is TGTGCCAGCCTTCCGCCCCGGGGTGCCAAAAACATTCAGTACTTC. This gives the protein CASLPPRGAKNIQYF.

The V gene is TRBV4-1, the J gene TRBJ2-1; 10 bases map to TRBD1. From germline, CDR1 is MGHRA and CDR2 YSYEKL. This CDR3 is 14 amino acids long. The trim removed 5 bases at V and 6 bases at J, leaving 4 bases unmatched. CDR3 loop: CASSSGTGVNEQFF. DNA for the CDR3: TGCGCCAGCAGCTCCGGGACAGGGGTCAATGAGCAGTTCTTC.

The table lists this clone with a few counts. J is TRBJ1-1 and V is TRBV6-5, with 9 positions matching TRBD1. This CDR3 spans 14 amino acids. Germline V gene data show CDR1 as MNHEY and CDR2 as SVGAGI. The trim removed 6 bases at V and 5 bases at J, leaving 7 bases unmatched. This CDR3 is CASSPRTGATEAFF. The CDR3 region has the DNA TGTGCCAGCAGCCCAAGGACAGGGGCGACTGAAGCTTTCTTT.

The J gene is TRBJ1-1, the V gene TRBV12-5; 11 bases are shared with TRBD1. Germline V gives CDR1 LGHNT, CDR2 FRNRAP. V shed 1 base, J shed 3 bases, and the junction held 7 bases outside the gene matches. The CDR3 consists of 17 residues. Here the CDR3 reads CASGLGWTGGQDTEAFF. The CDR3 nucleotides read TGTGCTAGTGGTTTGGGGTGGACAGGGGGCCAGGACACTGAAGCTTTCTTT.

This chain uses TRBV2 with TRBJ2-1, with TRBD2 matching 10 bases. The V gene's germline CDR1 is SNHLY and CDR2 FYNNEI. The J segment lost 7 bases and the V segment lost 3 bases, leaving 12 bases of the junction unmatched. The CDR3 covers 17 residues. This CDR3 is CASSELAGAGIGNEQFF. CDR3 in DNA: TGTGCCAGCAGTGAGCTAGCGGGAGCCGGTATTGGGAATGAGCAGTTCTTC. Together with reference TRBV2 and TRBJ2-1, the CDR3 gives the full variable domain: EPEVTQTPSHQVTQMGQEVILRCVPISNHLYFYWYRQILGQKVEFLVSFYNNEISEKSEIFDDQFSVERPDGSNFTLKIRSTKLEDSAMYFCASSELAGAGIGNEQFFGPGTRLTVL.

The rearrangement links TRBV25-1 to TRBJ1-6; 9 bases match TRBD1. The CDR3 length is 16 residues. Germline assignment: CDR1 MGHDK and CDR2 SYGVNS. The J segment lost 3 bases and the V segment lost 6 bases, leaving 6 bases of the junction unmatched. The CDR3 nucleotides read TGTGCCAGCAGAGAGACAGGGGGACTCTATAATTCACCCCTCCACTTT. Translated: CASRETGGLYNSPLHF.

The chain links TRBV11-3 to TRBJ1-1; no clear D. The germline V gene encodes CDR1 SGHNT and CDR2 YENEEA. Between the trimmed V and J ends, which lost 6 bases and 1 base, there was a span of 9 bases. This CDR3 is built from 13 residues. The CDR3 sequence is CASSFQSNTEAFF. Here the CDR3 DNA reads TGTGCCAGCAGTTTTCAATCGAACACTGAAGCTTTCTTT.

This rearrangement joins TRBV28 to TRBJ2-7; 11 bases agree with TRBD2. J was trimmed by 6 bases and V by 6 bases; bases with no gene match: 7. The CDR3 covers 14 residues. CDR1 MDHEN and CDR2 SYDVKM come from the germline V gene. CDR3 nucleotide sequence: TGTGCCAGCAGGCCTACTAGCGGGAGAAGCGAGCAGTACTTC. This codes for CASRPTSGRSEQYF.

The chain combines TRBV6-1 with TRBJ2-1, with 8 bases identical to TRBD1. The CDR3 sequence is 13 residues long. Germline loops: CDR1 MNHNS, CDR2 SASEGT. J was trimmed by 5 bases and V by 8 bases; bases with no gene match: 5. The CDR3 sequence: CASGTGFNNEQFF. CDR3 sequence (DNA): TGTGCCAGCGGGACAGGTTTTAACAATGAGCAGTTCTTC.

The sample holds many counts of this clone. CDR3 protein: CASSRTVGNTIYF. The CDR3 bases are TGTGCCAGTAGTCGGACAGTCGGAAACACCATATATTTT. The chain uses TRBV19 and TRBJ1-3, with a weak D call TRBD1 (6 bases). The germline V gene encodes CDR1 LNHDA and CDR2 SQIVND (reference sequence). Deletions cut 5 bases from V and 4 bases from J, with 9 bases between. The CDR3 length is 13 residues.

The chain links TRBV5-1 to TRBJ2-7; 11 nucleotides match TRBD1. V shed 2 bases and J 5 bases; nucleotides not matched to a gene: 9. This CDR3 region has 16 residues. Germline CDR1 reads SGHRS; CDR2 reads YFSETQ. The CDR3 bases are TGCGCCAGCAGCTTCGGACAGGGGGCTCCGAAAGACGAGCAGTACTTC. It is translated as CASSFGQGAPKDEQYF.

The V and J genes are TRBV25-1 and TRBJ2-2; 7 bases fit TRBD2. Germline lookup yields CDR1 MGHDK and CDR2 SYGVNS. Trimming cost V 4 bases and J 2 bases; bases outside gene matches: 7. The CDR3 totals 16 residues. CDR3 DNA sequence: TGTGCCAGCAGTGGGAGACTAGCAGCTAACACCGGGGAGCTGTTTTTT. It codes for CASSGRLAANTGELFF.

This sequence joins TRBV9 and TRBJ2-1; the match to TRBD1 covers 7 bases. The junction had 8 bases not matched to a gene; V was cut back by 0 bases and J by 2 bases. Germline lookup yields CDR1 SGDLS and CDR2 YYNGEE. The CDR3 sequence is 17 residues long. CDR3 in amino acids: CASSVAPMQGAYNEQFF. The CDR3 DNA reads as TGTGCCAGCAGCGTAGCTCCCATGCAGGGGGCCTACAATGAGCAGTTCTTC.

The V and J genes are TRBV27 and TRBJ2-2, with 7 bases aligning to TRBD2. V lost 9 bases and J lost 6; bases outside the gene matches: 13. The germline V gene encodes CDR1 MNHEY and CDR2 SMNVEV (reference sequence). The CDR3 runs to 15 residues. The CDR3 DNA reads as TGTGCCAGTGCAAGGGAGGGTTTGCTATCCGGGGAGCTGTTTTTT. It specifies CASAREGLLSGELFF.

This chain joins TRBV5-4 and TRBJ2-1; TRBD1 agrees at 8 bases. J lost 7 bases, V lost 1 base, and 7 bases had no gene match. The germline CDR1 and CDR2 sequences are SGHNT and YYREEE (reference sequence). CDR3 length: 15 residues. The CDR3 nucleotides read TGTGCCAGCAGCTTGAGGAAACAGGGGGGTAATGAGCAGTTCTTC. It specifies CASSLRKQGGNEQFF.

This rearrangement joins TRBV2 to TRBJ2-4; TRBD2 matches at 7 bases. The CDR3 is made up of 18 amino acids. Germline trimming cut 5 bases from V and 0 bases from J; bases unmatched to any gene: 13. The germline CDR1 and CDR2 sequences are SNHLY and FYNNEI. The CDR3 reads CASSWRAGALLAKNIQYF. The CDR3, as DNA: TGTGCCAGCAGTTGGAGGGCGGGAGCACTTCTAGCCAAAAACATTCAGTACTTC.